This TCR beta chain comes out of a study of cytomegalovirus exposure and HLA in healthy donors. Overall study results and limits: Later analysis showed most CMV-associated TCR beta chains appearing HLA-restricted.

Germline trimming cut 0 bases from V and 1 base from J; bases unmatched to any gene: 3. The CDR3 has 15 amino acids. From germline, CDR1 is SGDLS and CDR2 YYNGEE. The PCR ran on 60 Vbeta and 13 Jbeta primers. Measured with immunoSEQ multiplex PCR; TCRdb has only the in-frame clones, and not every one. The data contain 150,000 to 200,000 clones, less than 90% of them singletons. Details on this clone: Its antigen remains unidentified.

The sequence derives from a woman under 30 in good health and CMV-seronegative. The gene calls are TRBV9 and TRBJ2-5; TRBD2 agrees at 7 bases. The sequencing input was PBMCs. As DNA, the CDR3 is TGTGCCAGCAGCGTAGGGCTAGCGGTCCAAGAGACCCAGTACTTC. Translation gives CASSVGLAVQETQYF.